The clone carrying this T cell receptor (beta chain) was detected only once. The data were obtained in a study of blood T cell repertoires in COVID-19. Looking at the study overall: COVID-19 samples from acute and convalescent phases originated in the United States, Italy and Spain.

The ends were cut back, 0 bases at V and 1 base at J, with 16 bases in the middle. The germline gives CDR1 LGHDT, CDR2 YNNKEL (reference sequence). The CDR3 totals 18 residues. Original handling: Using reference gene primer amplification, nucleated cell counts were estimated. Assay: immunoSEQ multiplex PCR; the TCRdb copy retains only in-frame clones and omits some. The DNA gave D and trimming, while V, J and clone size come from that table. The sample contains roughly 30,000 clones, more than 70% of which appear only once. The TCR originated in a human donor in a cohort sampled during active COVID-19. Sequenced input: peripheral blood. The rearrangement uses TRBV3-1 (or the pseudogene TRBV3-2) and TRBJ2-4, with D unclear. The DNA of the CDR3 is TGTGCCAGCAGCCAAGACCCTCACGATGGCAGGGCCAAAAACATTCAGTACTTC. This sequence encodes CASSQDPHDGRAKNIQYF.